The next 28 T cell receptor beta chains were all read from a single sample in a study of Ad26.COV2.S vaccination and SARS-CoV-2 variants. Treatment denoted: around 19 received Ad26.COV2.S at low or high dose, single or two shots; 5 received placebo; per-sample allocation not given. Samples analyzed were those drawn on day 63 after the first vaccine or placebo injection. The repertoire was sequenced with immunoSEQ multiplex PCR; TCRdb's copy has only in-frame clones and lacks some. The sample has about 350,000 clones, roughly nine tenths seen once; the top ten hold around 6.1%. The sequenced sample was peripheral blood, obtained in a trial of Ad26.COV2.S vaccine versus placebo. Source of these receptors: a person between 18 and 65 years old who received the Ad26.COV2.S COVID-19 vaccine or a placebo.

The chain joins TRBV5-6 to TRBJ1-1; 7 nucleotides align to TRBD1. The trim removed 4 bases at V and 3 bases at J, leaving 12 bases unmatched. Germline V lookup: CDR1 SGHDT, CDR2 YYEEEE. The length of the CDR3 is 16 residues. In nucleotides, the CDR3 is TGTGCCAGCAGCAGGGACAGCCCATTGGGGGACACTGAAGCTTTCTTT. Protein sequence: CASSRDSPLGDTEAFF.

The chain links TRBV10-3 to TRBJ1-5; TRBD1 might be the D (5 bases). The CDR3 spans 16 residues. The V gene's germline CDR1 is ENHRY and CDR2 SYGVKD. Trimming took 5 bases from V and 2 from J, leaving 16 bases between them. CDR3 nucleotides: TGTGCCATCAGTATGGACACTTTGGGCCGCAATCAGCCCCAGCATTTT. Translated, it gives CAISMDTLGRNQPQHF.

This chain joins TRBV19 and TRBJ2-6, with D maybe TRBD1 (5 bases). Germline V lookup: CDR1 LNHDA, CDR2 SQIVND (reference sequence). The CDR3 covers 17 residues. The V end was cut by 5 bases, the J end by 0 bases, with 14 bases between. CDR3 bases: TGTGCCAGTAGTCGTAGGACACCTAGCTCTGGGGCCAACGTCCTGACTTTC. Translating gives CASSRRTPSSGANVLTF.

The V gene is TRBV15, the J gene TRBJ1-1; 7 bases agree with TRBD1. The CDR3 is 15 residues long. The V gene end was trimmed by 5 bases and the J gene end by 1 base; junction bases not matched to a gene: 7. Per the germline V gene, CDR1 is LNHNV and CDR2 is YYDKDF (reference sequence). The CDR3 nucleotides read TGTGCCACCAGCGAGGTGGACAGGTCGAACACTGAAGCTTTCTTT. Translating it yields CATSEVDRSNTEAFF.

This chain links TRBV6-5 with TRBJ1-2; D remains unclear. V was trimmed by 0 bases and J by 5 bases, leaving 13 bases between them. The CDR3 is 15 residues long. The germline V gene encodes CDR1 MNHEY and CDR2 SVGAGI. The DNA of the CDR3 is TGTGCCAGCAGTTACTCCCTAGCAGAATCTTATGGCTACACCTTC. This sequence encodes CASSYSLAESYGYTF.

This chain links TRBV10-3 with TRBJ2-2; 7 bases are shared with TRBD1. The V segment lost 10 bases and the J segment 0 bases; nucleotides outside the gene matches: 5. CDR3 length equals 14 residues. The germline V gene encodes CDR1 ENHRY and CDR2 SYGVKD. The CDR3 protein is CASQGQSNTGELFF. Written as DNA, the CDR3 is TGTGCCAGCCAGGGACAGTCGAACACCGGGGAGCTGTTTTTT.

The V call is TRBV5-4, the J call TRBJ2-7, with a possible D match to TRBD2 (5 bases). This CDR3 spans 14 amino acids. Germline CDR1 reads SGHNT; CDR2 reads YYREEE (reference sequence). Trimming pared 0 bases from V and 6 bases from J, leaving 13 bases between. The CDR3 DNA follows: TGTGCCAGCAGCTTGGCCGAGGGTGTCGGCGAGCAGTACTTC. It encodes CASSLAEGVGEQYF.

The chain carries TRBV19 and TRBJ2-1; D unresolved. This CDR3 region has 14 residues. V shed 7 bases and J shed 4 bases, with 14 bases lying between them. The germline gives CDR1 LNHDA, CDR2 SQIVND (reference sequence). In DNA form, the CDR3 reads TGTGCCAGTAAAGGTAGCCTAACGTACAATGAGCAGTTCTTC. It translates to CASKGSLTYNEQFF.

This chain uses TRBV5-1 with TRBJ1-3, with 7 bases matching TRBD1. This CDR3 contains 15 residues. With V trimmed by 5 bases and J by 3 bases, 8 bases remained unmatched. The germline CDR1 and CDR2 sequences are SGHRS and YFSETQ. The CDR3 coding sequence is TGCGCCAGCAGATCGACAGGGAGTAATGGAAACACCATATATTTT. It translates to CASRSTGSNGNTIYF.

The chain recombines TRBV10-3 with TRBJ2-2; 11 nucleotides match TRBD2. From germline, CDR1 is ENHRY and CDR2 SYGVKD. This CDR3 is 18 amino acids long. V lost 2 bases, J lost 4 bases, and 9 bases stayed unmatched. DNA of the CDR3: TGTGCCATCAGTGAGCGGTCTAGCGGGGGGATTGGCACCGGGGAGCTGTTTTTT. Amino acid sequence: CAISERSSGGIGTGELFF.

The V gene is TRBV7-2, the J gene TRBJ2-1; unclear D gene. Per germline, CDR1 SGHTA and CDR2 FQGNSA. This CDR3 is built from 15 residues. V was pared by 6 bases and J by 3 bases, with 15 bases between. CDR3 bases: TGTGCCAGCAGACTCGACGTTGGCCTCTACAATGAGCAGTTCTTC. Its protein is CASRLDVGLYNEQFF.

The chain is built from TRBV11-3 and TRBJ2-1, with TRBD1 matching 11 bases. After removal of 5 bases from V and 4 bases from J, the junction contained 4 bases not matched to a gene. The CDR3 loop spans 15 amino acids. The V gene's germline CDR1 is SGHNT and CDR2 YENEEA. CDR3 loop: CASSRGTGGYNEQFF. In DNA, the CDR3 is TGTGCCAGCAGCCGGGGGACAGGGGGTTACAATGAGCAGTTCTTC.

This chain connects TRBV27 to TRBJ2-7; 7 bases match TRBD1. The germline gives CDR1 MNHEY, CDR2 SMNVEV (reference sequence). Germline trimming cut 5 bases from V and 1 base from J; bases unmatched to any gene: 14. The CDR3 totals 17 residues. The CDR3 nucleotides read TGTGCCAGCAGTCCACCCCCAGACAGGGCACGGTCCTACGAGCAGTACTTC. Protein sequence: CASSPPPDRARSYEQYF.

This chain joins TRBV5-1 and TRBJ2-5; D perhaps matches TRBD1 (7 bases). The germline V gene encodes CDR1 SGHRS and CDR2 YFSETQ. The CDR3 loop spans 16 amino acids. The V end was cut by 0 bases, the J end by 1 base, with 13 bases between. For the CDR3, the DNA is TGCGCCAGCAGCTTGGCCCCAGGGGGAGGCCAAGAGACCCAGTACTTC. Encoded protein: CASSLAPGGGQETQYF.

The table lists this clone with a few counts. The junction departs from the called germline gene at one end, perhaps through a read error. The V gene is TRBV7-7, the J gene TRBJ1-1; a possible D gene is TRBD1 (5 bases). CDR3 size: 18 residues. In germline, CDR1 is SSHAT, CDR2 FNYEAQ (reference sequence). The CDR3 coding sequence is TGTGCTAGCACCCCTCTTGGGGCGTTTGGGACGGGAAACACTGAAGCTTTCTTT. Translated, it gives CASTPLGAFGTGNTEAFF. The full variable domain, completed using reference TRBV7-7 and TRBJ1-1, is GAGVSQSPRYKVTKRGQDVTLRCDPISSHATLYWYQQALGQGPEFLTYFNYEAQPDKSGLPSDRFSAERPEGSISTLTIQRTEQRDSAMYRCASTPLGAFGTGNTEAFFGQGTRLTVV.

The gene calls are TRBV5-1 and TRBJ2-7, with TRBD2 as a possible D gene (6 bases). The CDR3 spans 14 residues. V lost 4 bases, J lost 5 bases, and 16 bases lay in between. Germline CDR1 SGHRS, CDR2 YFSETQ. CDR3 protein: CASSPINGGDEQYF. The CDR3 nucleotides read TGCGCCAGCAGCCCCATCAATGGAGGGGACGAGCAGTACTTC.

V usage is TRBV30 and J usage is TRBJ2-7; 11 nucleotides line up with TRBD2. The CDR3 covers 15 residues. J lost 7 bases, V lost 3 bases, and 11 bases had no gene match. Germline V gene lookup returns CDR1 GTSNPN and CDR2 SVGIG (reference sequence). The CDR3 sequence is CAWRKLAGVTREQYF. The CDR3 DNA is TGTGCCTGGAGAAAACTAGCGGGAGTCACGCGGGAGCAGTACTTC.

The chain carries TRBV12-3 or TRBV12-4 and TRBJ2-5; D is uncertain. The CDR3 length is 13 residues. The V end was cut by 6 bases, the J end by 1 base, with 9 bases between. The CDR3 is CASSRRSQETQYF. CDR3 bases: TGTGCCAGCAGCCGCCGATCCCAAGAGACCCAGTACTTC.

V is TRBV7-2 and J is TRBJ2-7; D is ambiguous. The V end was cut by 6 bases, the J end by 0 bases, with 12 bases between. Looked up from germline, CDR1 is SGHTA and CDR2 is FQGNSA. The CDR3 runs to 14 residues. CDR3 residues: CASSPRGNSYEQYF. The DNA for the CDR3 is TGTGCCAGCAGTCCCCGCGGAAACTCCTACGAGCAGTACTTC.

The gene calls are TRBV5-1 and TRBJ2-1; 10 bases match TRBD1. CDR1 is SGHRS and CDR2 is YFSETQ in the germline V gene. V lost 6 bases, J lost 2 bases, and 5 bases stayed unmatched. This CDR3 comprises 15 residues. This chain's CDR3 is CASIQGTGAYNEQFF. Here the CDR3 DNA reads TGCGCCAGCATCCAGGGGACAGGGGCCTACAATGAGCAGTTCTTC. The full variable domain, in which reference TRBV5-1 and TRBJ2-1 provide the parts outside the CDR3, is KAGVTQTPRYLIKTRGQQVTLSCSPISGHRSVSWYQQTPGQGLQFLFEYFSETQRNKGNFPGRFSGRQFSNSRSEMNVSTLELGDSALYLCASIQGTGAYNEQFFGPGTRLTVL.

The rearrangement links TRBV5-6 to TRBJ2-1, with 8 bases matching TRBD1. V shed 3 bases, J shed 2 bases, and the junction held 4 bases outside the gene matches. Germline CDR1 is SGHDT and CDR2 is YYEEEE. The CDR3 is 15 residues long. The DNA of the CDR3 is TGTGCCAGCAGCTCGACAGGGGATCCCTACAATGAGCAGTTCTTC. Amino acids: CASSSTGDPYNEQFF.

The rearrangement uses TRBV11-3 and TRBJ2-1, with TRBD1 identical over 9 bases. CDR3 size: 17 residues. The V gene end was trimmed by 1 base and the J gene end by 8 bases; junction bases not matched to a gene: 12. The germline CDR1 and CDR2 sequences are SGHNT and YENEEA. Here the CDR3 reads CASSLGDRALPRDEQFF. CDR3 in DNA: TGTGCCAGCAGCTTAGGGGACAGGGCTCTCCCTAGGGATGAGCAGTTCTTC.

In this sample, this clone turned up a few times. The chain joins TRBV7-6 to TRBJ2-1; TRBD2 aligns across 9 bases. The CDR3 loop spans 15 amino acids. CDR1 and CDR2 from the germline V gene are SGHVS and FNYEAQ. J gave up 5 bases and V 2 bases, and 4 bases lay outside the gene matches. CDR3 region: CASSLRLAGHNEQFF. DNA of the CDR3: TGTGCCAGCAGCTTACGGCTAGCGGGACACAATGAGCAGTTCTTC. Filled out from reference TRBV7-6 and TRBJ2-1, the complete variable domain reads GAGVSQSPRYKVTKRGQDVALRCDPISGHVSLYWYRQALGQGPEFLTYFNYEAQQDKSGLPNDRFSAERPEGSISTLTIQRTEQRDSAMYRCASSLRLAGHNEQFFGPGTRLTVL.

The chain couples TRBV15 to TRBJ1-5, with D possibly matching TRBD1 (5 bases). V gave up 4 bases and J gave up 3 bases, with 13 bases separating them. This CDR3 has 15 amino acids. Germline CDR1 and CDR2: LNHNV and YYDKDF (reference sequence). CDR3 bases: TGTGCCACCAGCACCCAGGAGGGGTTCAATCAGCCCCAGCATTTT. This encodes CATSTQEGFNQPQHF.

The chain employs TRBV4-3 and TRBJ2-2; TRBD2 is a possible D gene (6 bases). Trimming left V 0 bases short and J 1 base short, with 9 bases between. The germline V gene has CDR1 LGHNA and CDR2 YSLEER. This CDR3 is built from 16 residues. CDR3 sequence: CASSQEVGGNTGELFF. DNA of the CDR3: TGCGCCAGCAGCCAAGAAGTGGGAGGGAACACCGGGGAGCTGTTTTTT.

The J gene is TRBJ1-1, the V gene TRBV7-9, with D possibly matching TRBD1 (5 bases). This CDR3 region has 12 residues. V was cut by 1 base and J by 10 bases, with 10 bases left in between. Germline V gene lookup returns CDR1 SEHNR and CDR2 FQNEAQ (reference sequence). CDR3 region: CASSLDFGAAFF. The CDR3 DNA follows: TGTGCCAGCAGCTTAGATTTCGGGGCAGCTTTCTTT.

The chain employs TRBV7-2 and TRBJ2-1, with TRBD1 as a possible D gene (6 bases). Germline V gene data show CDR1 as SGHTA and CDR2 as FQGNSA. The CDR3 extends over 16 amino acids. Trimming took 7 bases from V and 3 from J, leaving 19 bases between them. CDR3 bases: TGTGCCAGCATCCCAGGGGCCCGCAGGATCTACAATGAGCAGTTCTTC. The encoded protein is CASIPGARRIYNEQFF. Variable domain in full (rest from reference TRBV7-2 and TRBJ2-1): GAGVSQSPSNKVTEKGKDVELRCDPISGHTALYWYRQSLGQGLEFLIYFQGNSAPDKSGLPSDRFSAERTGGSVSTLTIQRTQQEDSAVYLCASIPGARRIYNEQFFGPGTRLTVL.

The chain links TRBV28 to TRBJ2-2; D is uncertain. V was shortened by 2 bases and J by 4 bases, with 5 bases between the two germline ends. The CDR3 covers 13 residues. Germline-derived CDR1 and CDR2 are MDHEN and SYDVKM. The CDR3 DNA reads as TGTGCCAGCAGTTTAGGGTTCACCGGGGAGCTGTTTTTT. Encoded protein: CASSLGFTGELFF. Supplemented by reference TRBV28 and TRBJ2-2, the full variable domain reads DVKVTQSSRYLVKRTGEKVFLECVQDMDHENMFWYRQDPGLGLRLIYFSYDVKMKEKGDIPEGYSVSREKKERFSLILESASTNQTSMYLCASSLGFTGELFFGEGSRLTVL.